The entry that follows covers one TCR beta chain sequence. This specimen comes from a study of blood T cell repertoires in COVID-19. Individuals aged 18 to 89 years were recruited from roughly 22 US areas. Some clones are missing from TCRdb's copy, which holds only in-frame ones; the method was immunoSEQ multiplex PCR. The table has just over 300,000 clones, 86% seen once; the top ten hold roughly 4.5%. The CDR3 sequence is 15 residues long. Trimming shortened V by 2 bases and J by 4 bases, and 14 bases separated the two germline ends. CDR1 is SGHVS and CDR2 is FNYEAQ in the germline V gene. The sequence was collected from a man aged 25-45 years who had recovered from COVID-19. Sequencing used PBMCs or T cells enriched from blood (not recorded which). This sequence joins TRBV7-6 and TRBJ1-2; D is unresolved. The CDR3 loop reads CASSLQYASGYGYTF. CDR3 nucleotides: TGTGCCAGCAGCTTACAGTATGCGAGCGGCTATGGCTACACCTTC.